Following are 21 T cell receptor beta chains from one sample sequenced in a study of shared clonotypes between healthy human individuals. The data were produced by immunoSEQ multiplex PCR, yet TCRdb's version contains in-frame clones alone and is incomplete. The sample gives a few million clones, more than 80% of which show up once; under 0.45% is in the top ten. Sequences were obtained from naive CD4+ T cells from PBMCs. Sample subset: CD45RA+ positively selected. The receptors here all came from a young man in good health. Some clones in this sample may be carry-over from other donors' samples.

This chain connects TRBV11-2 to TRBJ2-7; perhaps D is TRBD1 or TRBD2 (5 bases each). Germline lookup yields CDR1 SGHAT and CDR2 FQNNGV. The CDR3 has 16 residues. V lost 4 bases, J lost 4 bases, and 20 bases lay in between. CDR3: CASSSGTDPMVYEQYF. The CDR3 bases are TGTGCCAGCAGCTCTGGGACCGATCCTATGGTATACGAGCAGTACTTC.

The rearrangement links TRBV27 to TRBJ2-1; D tentatively fits TRBD1 or TRBD2 (7 bases each). In germline, CDR1 is MNHEY, CDR2 SMNVEV (reference sequence). V shed 3 bases and J shed 6 bases, with 12 bases lying between them. This CDR3 region has 14 residues. CDR3 region: CASSFQGEGNEQFF. In DNA form, the CDR3 reads TGTGCCAGCAGTTTCCAGGGGGAGGGCAATGAGCAGTTCTTC.

Note on this clone: Other DNA sequences in this specimen translate into the identical CDR3. This rearrangement joins TRBV4-1 to TRBJ1-2; no clear D gene. Germline V gene lookup returns CDR1 MGHRA and CDR2 YSYEKL. The CDR3 extends over 12 amino acids. V was cut by 1 base and J by 8 bases, with 8 bases left in between. The CDR3 sequence: CASSQALGGYTF. CDR3 in DNA: TGCGCCAGCAGCCAAGCTCTTGGAGGCTACACCTTC.

This sequence joins TRBV4-1 and TRBJ2-2; perhaps TRBD1 as D (5 bases). The germline gives CDR1 MGHRA, CDR2 YSYEKL. Trimming shortened V by 6 bases and J by 4 bases, and 21 bases separated the two germline ends. This CDR3 region has 17 residues. The CDR3 nucleotides read TGCGCCAGCAGTCGTACCTCCCAAGGGGTCACCACCGGGGAGCTGTTTTTT. Protein product: CASSRTSQGVTTGELFF.

This chain links TRBV7-9 with TRBJ2-7, with 7 bases matching TRBD1. V shed 5 bases and J 6 bases; nucleotides not matched to a gene: 13. CDR3 length: 15 residues. Germline V gene lookup returns CDR1 SEHNR and CDR2 FQNEAQ (reference sequence). This CDR3 is CASSAPTGPKGEQYF. CDR3 DNA: TGTGCCAGCAGCGCCCCGACAGGGCCCAAGGGCGAGCAGTACTTC.

The chain employs TRBV11-2 and TRBJ2-7; no clear D. Trimming left V 2 bases short and J 0 bases short, with 8 bases between. Germline V CDR1 and CDR2: SGHAT, FQNNGV. The CDR3 spans 14 residues. CDR3 DNA sequence: TGTGCCAGCAGCTTATCGGCCTTCTCCTACGAGCAGTACTTC. Translation gives CASSLSAFSYEQYF. Full variable domain (remainder filled in from reference TRBV11-2 and TRBJ2-7): EAGVAQSPRYKIIEKRQSVAFWCNPISGHATLYWYQQILGQGPKLLIQFQNNGVVDDSQLPKDRFSAERLKGVDSTLKIQPAKLEDSAVYLCASSLSAFSYEQYFGPGTRLTVT.

The chain couples TRBV21-1 to TRBJ1-3. TRBV21-1 is deemed a pseudogene. This CDR3 contains 15 residues. The CDR3 loop is CASRQRYKGGNTIYF. CDR3 DNA: TGTGCCAGCAGGCAACGGTACAAAGGAGGAAACACCATATATTTT.

This chain links TRBV5-1 with TRBJ2-1; 8 bases are a match to TRBD2. The CDR3 totals 17 residues. CDR1 SGHRS and CDR2 YFSETQ come from the germline V gene. V lost 0 bases and J lost 6; bases outside the gene matches: 11. The CDR3 DNA sequence: TGCGCCAGCAGCTTGGGGACTAGCCCTTCGCCCCTCAATGAGCAGTTCTTC. Protein product: CASSLGTSPSPLNEQFF.

The sample holds one count of this clone. The rearrangement uses TRBV27 and TRBJ2-5, with 15 bases fitting TRBD2. Unmatched junction bases numbered 0, after V lost 2 bases and J lost 5 bases. This CDR3 region has 15 residues. Germline assignment: CDR1 MNHEY and CDR2 SMNVEV (reference sequence). The CDR3 region has the DNA TGTGCCAGCAGTTTAGGGACTAGCGGGGGGGAGACCCAGTACTTC. This sequence encodes CASSLGTSGGETQYF.

This chain's CDR3 is CASRFVDSDNYGYTF. The CDR3 DNA is TGTGCCAGCCGCTTTGTGGACAGCGATAACTATGGCTACACCTTC. V usage is TRBV6-1 and J usage is TRBJ1-2; a possible D gene is TRBD1 (6 bases). Germline V lookup: CDR1 MNHNS, CDR2 SASEGT. With 8 bases removed from V and 1 base from J, the gap between germline ends came to 17 bases. This CDR3 contains 15 residues.

This clone is a singleton in its sample. The chain recombines TRBV11-1 with TRBJ2-5; TRBD1 matches at 8 bases. The J segment lost 1 base and the V segment lost 5 bases, leaving 12 bases of the junction unmatched. CDR1 SGHAT and CDR2 FQDESV come from the germline V gene (reference sequence). The CDR3 spans 17 residues. DNA for the CDR3: TGTGCCAGCAGCGAACGATACGGGACAGGAATCCAAGAGACCCAGTACTTC. Its translation: CASSERYGTGIQETQYF.

This chain connects TRBV18 to TRBJ2-1; D gene unclear. V gave up 4 bases and J gave up 1 base, with 17 bases separating them. Germline V CDR1 and CDR2: KGHSH, LQKENI. This CDR3 has 17 residues. The CDR3 here is CASSLNQAIVSYNEQFF. For the CDR3, the DNA is TGTGCCAGCTCACTGAATCAGGCAATAGTGTCCTACAATGAGCAGTTCTTC.

The chain joins TRBV28 to TRBJ1-4; no reliable D call. The length of the CDR3 is 12 residues. The germline gives CDR1 MDHEN, CDR2 SYDVKM. Trimming removed 7 bases from V and 5 bases from J, with 8 bases in between. In DNA form, the CDR3 reads TGTGCCAGCATCGGGGTCAATGAAAAACTGTTTTTT. It translates to CASIGVNEKLFF.

V gene TRBV7-2 combines with J gene TRBJ2-2; D not certain. The CDR3 extends over 14 amino acids. Germline loops: CDR1 SGHTA, CDR2 FQGNSA. Trimming took 5 bases from V and 1 from J, leaving 8 bases between them. Here the CDR3 reads CASSLTQNTGELFF. The CDR3 DNA reads TGTGCCAGCAGCCTCACCCAGAACACCGGGGAGCTGTTTTTT.

This chain uses TRBV18 with TRBJ2-3; 9 nucleotides agree with TRBD1. With V trimmed by 3 bases and J by 2 bases, 3 bases remained unmatched. The length of the CDR3 is 15 residues. CDR1 and CDR2 (germline): KGHSH, LQKENI. The CDR3 sequence: CASSPGTGTTDTQYF. CDR3 DNA: TGTGCCAGCTCACCCGGGACAGGGACCACAGATACGCAGTATTTT. The whole variable domain, filled in from reference TRBV18 and TRBJ2-3, reads NAGVMQNPRHLVRRRGQEARLRCSPMKGHSHVYWYRQLPEEGLKFMVYLQKENIIDESGMPKERFSAEFPKEGPSILRIQQVVRGDSAAYFCASSPGTGTTDTQYFGPGTRLTVL.

This clone was observed once. The rearrangement links TRBV28 to TRBJ1-5; 10 nucleotides line up with TRBD1. V lost 5 bases to trimming and J lost 3 bases; unmatched junction nucleotides: 10. The CDR3 consists of 17 residues. The V gene's germline CDR1 is MDHEN and CDR2 SYDVKM. The chain's CDR3 is CASSRAGQGLNNQPQHF. The CDR3 coding sequence is TGTGCCAGCAGTCGTGCGGGACAGGGGTTGAACAATCAGCCCCAGCATTTT.

The rearrangement links TRBV30 to TRBJ2-4; 11 positions match TRBD1. Germline CDR1 reads GTSNPN; CDR2 reads SVGIG (reference sequence). This CDR3 has 16 residues. The V gene end was trimmed by 0 bases and the J gene end by 9 bases; junction bases not matched to a gene: 10. CDR3 region: CAWSVGQGAGKAIQYF. In DNA form, the CDR3 reads TGTGCCTGGAGTGTAGGACAGGGGGCGGGCAAGGCCATTCAGTACTTC.

The table lists this clone with a count of one. Other DNA sequences in the same sample also yield this CDR3. The V and J genes are TRBV6-5 and TRBJ1-3; D unresolved. The length of the CDR3 is 10 residues. From germline, CDR1 is MNHEY and CDR2 SVGAGI. Trimming left V 8 bases short and J 3 bases short, with 2 bases between. This CDR3 reads CASRGNTIYF. The DNA for the CDR3 is TGTGCCAGCCGTGGAAACACCATATATTTT.

This chain uses TRBV9 with TRBJ2-3; D is unclear. The germline V gene encodes CDR1 SGDLS and CDR2 YYNGEE. The CDR3 length is 14 residues. V was shortened by 2 bases and J by 1 base, with 8 bases between the two germline ends. Written as DNA, the CDR3 is TGTGCCAGCAGCGTGAAGGACCGCACAGATACGCAGTATTTT. The encoded protein is CASSVKDRTDTQYF.

V usage is TRBV6-1 and J usage is TRBJ2-3; no reliable D call. Trimming removed 8 bases from V and 4 bases from J, with 13 bases in between. The germline CDR1 and CDR2 sequences are MNHNS and SASEGT. CDR3 length equals 13 residues. CDR3 sequence (DNA): TGTGCCAGCCGACCCGTCATAGCAGATACGCAGTATTTT. Protein: CASRPVIADTQYF.

This clone was counted between two and nine times. The chain uses TRBV7-2 and TRBJ2-7; 10 positions agree with TRBD1. V was clipped by 5 bases and J by 3 bases; unmatched bases: 10. Germline V CDR1 and CDR2: SGHTA, FQGNSA. The CDR3 sequence is 16 residues long. Here the CDR3 reads CASSTQARDRGYEQYF. CDR3 nucleotides: TGTGCCAGCAGCACCCAAGCCCGGGACAGGGGCTACGAGCAGTACTTC.